This TCR beta chain stems from a study of blood T cells in healthy people across ages. V lost 1 base and J lost 2, with 23 bases in between. CDR3 length: 19 amino acids. The germline gives CDR1 SGHTA, CDR2 FQGNSA. Using a J-beta primer mix together with a sample-barcoded 5' primer, a second PCR was run for roughly 6 to 12 cycles. TCRdb analysed the 5' RACE reads with MiXCR anew, one entry per CDR3 protein. The sample carries 1.5 million to 2 million distinct CDR3 sequences, almost 35% recorded once. The study, taken as a whole, reports: Diversity was higher, and naive CD4+ cells more numerous, in long-lived donors than in aged donors.

As regards this clonotype: Its antigen is not identified.

The chain carries TRBV7-2 and TRBJ2-5; D is tentatively TRBD1 or TRBD2 (5 bases each). The sequenced sample consisted of blood. The TCR was taken from a woman between 25 and 40 years old in good health. CDR3 in amino acids: CASSLVSTRKGRAQETQYF. CDR3 nucleotide sequence: TGTGCCAGCAGCTTAGTTAGCACTAGAAAGGGGCGCGCGCAAGAGACCCAGTACTTC.